Presented here are 14 T cell receptor beta chains from one specimen sequenced in a study of blood T cell repertoires in COVID-19. The table came from immunoSEQ multiplex PCR; TCRdb's copy has only in-frame clones and leaves some out. The data show over 120,000 clones, roughly 79% seen once. Sequencing was performed on peripheral blood. The origin of the receptors is a woman in her sixties or seventies with acute or convalescent COVID-19.

In DNA form, the CDR3 reads TGTGCCAGCAGTTACTCGATGCTAGCGGGAGTTTACGAGCAGTACTTC. Translation: CASSYSMLAGVYEQYF. The gene calls are TRBV6-5 and TRBJ2-7; 10 bases line up with TRBD2. Germline CDR1 MNHEY, CDR2 SVGAGI. There are 16 residues in the CDR3. The ends lost 0 bases at V and 4 bases at J; junction bases unmatched: 6.

V is TRBV6-4 and J is TRBJ1-2; D ambiguous. The CDR3 length is 13 residues. V gave up 2 bases and J gave up 4 bases, with 8 bases separating them. The germline gives CDR1 MRHNA, CDR2 SNTAGT. CDR3 nucleotides: TGTGCCAGCAGTGACGGCGGCCTCTATGGCTACACCTTC. Encoded protein: CASSDGGLYGYTF.

The chain carries TRBV5-4 and TRBJ2-1, with 10 nucleotides matching TRBD2. Germline CDR1 is SGHNT and CDR2 is YYREEE (reference sequence). The CDR3 is made up of 16 amino acids. V dropped 4 bases and J dropped 10; count of bases not matched to a gene: 14. The CDR3 DNA follows: TGTGCCAGCAGCCCCGGGACTAGCGACCACGCAAGGGAGCAGTTCTTC. Translated: CASSPGTSDHAREQFF.

This chain connects TRBV7-6 to TRBJ1-1; D is undetermined. V was clipped by 7 bases and J by 4 bases, with 19 bases between them. This CDR3 spans 15 amino acids. Germline V gene data show CDR1 as SGHVS and CDR2 as FNYEAQ. Here the CDR3 DNA reads TGTGCCAGCACCCGAGGGTCTATGGCAGGCACTGAAGCTTTCTTT. Protein sequence: CASTRGSMAGTEAFF.

This sequence joins TRBV28 and TRBJ1-5; the D is unclear. The V gene's germline CDR1 is MDHEN and CDR2 SYDVKM. Between the trimmed V and J ends, which lost 2 bases and 3 bases, there was a span of 8 bases. The CDR3 runs to 14 residues. CDR3 amino acids: CASSLAGFNQPQHF. CDR3 in DNA: TGTGCCAGCAGTTTAGCGGGATTCAATCAGCCCCAGCATTTT.

The chain is built from TRBV28 and TRBJ2-5; TRBD1 might be the D (7 bases). This CDR3 comprises 16 residues. Germline loops: CDR1 MDHEN, CDR2 SYDVKM. V lost 6 bases and J 2 bases, leaving 19 bases between the germline ends. The DNA for the CDR3 is TGTGCCAGCAGCGGCGGGACAGCGGAGGTTCAAGAGACCCAGTACTTC. Translated: CASSGGTAEVQETQYF.

The V gene is TRBV18, the J gene TRBJ2-1, with 13 bases identical to TRBD2. With 1 base clipped from V and 4 bases from J, the junction kept 10 bases outside the gene matches. Germline lookup yields CDR1 KGHSH and CDR2 LQKENI. The CDR3 totals 19 residues. For the CDR3, the DNA is TGTGCCAGCTCACCACATAGACTAGCGGGAGGATCAGGGTACAATGAGCAGTTCTTC. It codes for CASSPHRLAGGSGYNEQFF.

This clone was seen a single time. V usage is TRBV10-3 and J usage is TRBJ1-1; 7 bases are a match to TRBD1. Germline CDR1 reads ENHRY; CDR2 reads SYGVKD. J was trimmed by 6 bases and V by 2 bases; bases with no gene match: 9. This CDR3 spans 15 amino acids. The CDR3 bases are TGTGCCATCAGTGAGGGGAGCAGGGGGATGGCTGAAGCTTTCTTT. Protein: CAISEGSRGMAEAFF.

J is TRBJ2-1 and V is TRBV5-6; D possibly corresponds to TRBD2 (6 bases). Germline values: CDR1 SGHDT, CDR2 YYEEEE. This CDR3 has 15 residues. Between the trimmed V and J ends, which lost 4 bases and 1 base, there was a span of 12 bases. The CDR3 here is CASSPGAGSYNEQFF. CDR3 bases: TGTGCCAGCAGCCCGGGTGCGGGATCCTACAATGAGCAGTTCTTC.

This clone was counted between two and nine times. The chain recombines TRBV27 with TRBJ2-5, with unresolved D. The V end lost 5 bases, the J end lost 1 base, and 14 bases lay between the germline ends. Germline CDR1 is MNHEY and CDR2 is SMNVEV (reference sequence). The CDR3 covers 15 residues. The CDR3 region has the DNA TGTGCCAGCAGTCCACAAGTTCGCGGCCAAGAGACCCAGTACTTC. This translates into CASSPQVRGQETQYF.

CDR3 protein: CASSGTRRGIDTQYF. The CDR3 DNA sequence: TGCGCCAGCAGTGGGACTAGAAGGGGGATAGATACGCAGTATTTT. This chain joins TRBV5-1 and TRBJ2-3; 8 bases align to TRBD2. V was clipped by 5 bases and J by 5 bases; unmatched bases: 10. This CDR3 is 15 amino acids long. CDR1 SGHRS and CDR2 YFSETQ come from the germline V gene.

The CDR3 DNA reads as TGTGCCAGCAGTGAAGCCCCAGGGAACTATGGCTACACCTTC. Translation gives CASSEAPGNYGYTF. This chain links TRBV6-1 with TRBJ1-2; D possibly corresponds to TRBD1 (5 bases). V lost 0 bases, J lost 2 bases, and 7 bases lay in between. This CDR3 has 14 residues. CDR1 MNHNS and CDR2 SASEGT come from the germline V gene.

This chain joins TRBV4-2 and TRBJ1-3; D possibly corresponds to TRBD1 (5 bases). The V gene lost 4 bases and the J gene lost 2 bases, with 18 bases spanning the gap. The length of the CDR3 is 17 residues. CDR1 is LGHNA, CDR2 YNFKEQ, per germline. The CDR3 region is CASSPTRGSATGNTIYF. In nucleotides, the CDR3 is TGTGCCAGCAGCCCCACCCGGGGGTCCGCCACTGGAAACACCATATATTTT.

This sequence joins TRBV6-2 or TRBV6-3 and TRBJ2-7; the D gene is possibly TRBD2 (6 bases). The germline V gene has CDR1 MNHEY and CDR2 SVGEGT. This CDR3 spans 15 amino acids. The V end was cut by 2 bases, the J end by 3 bases, with 14 bases between. CDR3 bases: TGTGCCAGCAGTTACGGGCGGCAGGGACTCTACGAGCAGTACTTC. This sequence encodes CASSYGRQGLYEQYF.